Shown below are 14 T cell receptor beta chains from a single sample sequenced in a study of blood T cell repertoires in COVID-19. This table comes from immunoSEQ multiplex PCR, and its TCRdb copy is limited to in-frame clones, with some not included. This sample carries a few hundred thousand clones, approximately 90% of them seen once, and the ten largest clones take 0.95% to 1.5%. Material: PBMCs or T cells enriched from blood (not recorded which). Source of these receptors: a human donor in a cohort exposed to, infected with or recovered from COVID-19 (not recorded which). The donor label of this sample is uncertain.

The chain recombines TRBV5-1 with TRBJ2-1, with 7 bases identical to TRBD1. J lost 0 bases, V lost 2 bases, and 5 bases had no gene match. Germline loops: CDR1 SGHRS, CDR2 YFSETQ. The CDR3 extends over 16 amino acids. The CDR3: CASSFRQGPSYNEQFF. In DNA form, the CDR3 reads TGCGCCAGCAGCTTCAGACAGGGACCCTCCTACAATGAGCAGTTCTTC.

CDR3 in DNA: TGTGCTAGTGGCCTAGCAGGGGGATCAGATGGCAATCAGCCCCAGCATTTT. The encoded protein is CASGLAGGSDGNQPQHF. The genes are TRBV12-5 and TRBJ1-5; 7 bases are shared with TRBD1. Germline values: CDR1 LGHNT, CDR2 FRNRAP. The CDR3 is 17 residues long. Trimming at V came to 6 bases and at J to 2 bases, leaving 13 bases not matched to a gene. The full variable domain, rest sourced from reference TRBV12-5 and TRBJ1-5, is DARVTQTPRHKVTEMGQEVTMRCQPILGHNTVFWYRQTMMQGLELLAYFRNRAPLDDSGMPKDRFSAEMPDATLATLKIQPSEPRDSAVYFCASGLAGGSDGNQPQHFGDGTRLSIL.

This chain joins TRBV6-5 and TRBJ2-1; 11 positions agree with TRBD2. The CDR3 extends over 15 amino acids. Germline loops: CDR1 MNHEY, CDR2 SVGAGI. J gave up 6 bases and V 5 bases, and 6 bases lay outside the gene matches. The CDR3 sequence: CASSPDLAGGNEQFF. The CDR3 DNA follows: TGTGCCAGCAGTCCCGACCTAGCGGGGGGCAATGAGCAGTTCTTC.

This rearrangement joins TRBV10-3 to TRBJ1-1; 7 bases agree with TRBD1. With V trimmed by 9 bases and J by 1 base, 5 bases remained unmatched. This CDR3 has 13 amino acids. Germline assignment: CDR1 ENHRY and CDR2 SYGVKD. CDR3 nucleotide sequence: TGTGCCATAGGGGGCCAGAGGAACACTGAAGCTTTCTTT. Translated, it gives CAIGGQRNTEAFF.

The chain carries TRBV7-8 and TRBJ2-5; 10 positions agree with TRBD1. V gave up 5 bases and J gave up 1 base; unmatched junction bases: 7. The CDR3 length is 16 residues. Germline CDR1 reads SGHVS; CDR2 reads FQNEAQ. CDR3 loop: CASSQTGTGAQETQYF. Here the CDR3 DNA reads TGTGCCAGCAGCCAAACCGGGACAGGGGCCCAAGAGACCCAGTACTTC.

The rearrangement links TRBV29-1 to TRBJ1-2, with 7 nucleotides matching TRBD1. CDR3 length: 15 amino acids. Per the germline V gene, CDR1 is SQVTM and CDR2 is ANQGSEA. Losses at the gene ends were 0 bases for V and 7 bases for J; bases not matched to a gene: 11. CDR3 in amino acids: CSVEDMKDRETGYTF. The CDR3 nucleotides read TGCAGCGTTGAAGATATGAAAGACAGGGAGACTGGCTACACCTTC.

This chain joins TRBV4-3 and TRBJ1-1; D is uncertain. Per the germline V gene, CDR1 is LGHNA and CDR2 is YSLEER. The CDR3 covers 17 residues. V lost 1 base, J lost 3 bases, and 18 bases lay in between. The chain's CDR3 is CASSQGGLRDRDTEAFF. As DNA, the CDR3 is TGCGCCAGCAGCCAAGGAGGGTTGAGAGATAGGGACACTGAAGCTTTCTTT.

The chain is built from TRBV15 and TRBJ1-2; D is unresolved. The CDR3 consists of 13 residues. V was cut by 0 bases and J by 3 bases, with 5 bases left in between. CDR1 and CDR2 from the germline V gene are LNHNV and YYDKDF (reference sequence). In nucleotides, the CDR3 is TGTGCCACCAGCAGAGATCGGGACTATGGCTACACCTTC. Translating gives CATSRDRDYGYTF.

The chain recombines TRBV19 with TRBJ1-5; possible D gene TRBD1, 6 bases. CDR1 is LNHDA, CDR2 SQIVND, per germline (reference sequence). Trimming removed 7 bases at V and 1 base at J, with 17 bases between. The CDR3 contains 16 residues. CDR3 coding DNA: TGTGCCAGTACTCTTACGGCGGGGGCCAGCAATCAGCCCCAGCATTTT. Amino acids: CASTLTAGASNQPQHF.

Worth noting for this clone: This sample also contains other DNA sequences that code for the same CDR3. The rearrangement uses TRBV7-9 and TRBJ1-5, with D unclear. CDR3 size: 12 residues. Germline V lookup: CDR1 SEHNR, CDR2 FQNEAQ (reference sequence). V was pared by 1 base and J by 6 bases, with 4 bases between. CDR3 in DNA: TGTGCCAGCAGCTTAGGCGGTCAGCCCCAGCATTTT. Its protein is CASSLGGQPQHF.

This rearrangement joins TRBV6-5 to TRBJ2-1, with TRBD2 as a possible D gene (6 bases). CDR3 length: 16 amino acids. V was clipped by 0 bases and J by 8 bases, with 17 bases between them. From germline, CDR1 is MNHEY and CDR2 SVGAGI. CDR3 sequence: CASSYSTSWRVDEQFF. In DNA, the CDR3 is TGTGCCAGCAGTTACTCAACTTCGTGGAGGGTCGATGAGCAGTTCTTC.

This chain links TRBV2 with TRBJ2-3; 12 nucleotides agree with TRBD1. The CDR3 is 16 amino acids. V lost 7 bases and J lost 4; bases outside the gene matches: 9. CDR1 is SNHLY, CDR2 FYNNEI, per germline. The CDR3: CASTTRDRGPADTQYF. CDR3 bases: TGTGCCAGCACCACGAGGGACAGGGGGCCCGCAGATACGCAGTATTTT.

This clone occurred a few times. V and J are TRBV5-1 and TRBJ1-4; no clear D. Germline V lookup: CDR1 SGHRS, CDR2 YFSETQ. This CDR3 contains 14 residues. Trimming removed 5 bases at V and 8 bases at J, with 16 bases between. CDR3 nucleotide sequence: TGCGCCAGCAGTCTTGCCGGGGATAGGGAAAAACTGTTTTTT. As protein: CASSLAGDREKLFF. The complete variable domain, with remaining parts taken from reference TRBV5-1 and TRBJ1-4, reads KAGVTQTPRYLIKTRGQQVTLSCSPISGHRSVSWYQQTPGQGLQFLFEYFSETQRNKGNFPGRFSGRQFSNSRSEMNVSTLELGDSALYLCASSLAGDREKLFFGSGTQLSVL.

This sequence joins TRBV7-9 and TRBJ2-4; 7 bases fit TRBD1. The CDR3 runs to 18 residues. The J segment lost 0 bases and the V segment lost 8 bases, leaving 16 bases of the junction unmatched. Germline V gene sequence: CDR1 SEHNR, CDR2 FQNEAQ (reference sequence). CDR3 region: CASGLVGTAASAKNIQYF. For the CDR3, the DNA is TGTGCCAGCGGCCTAGTAGGGACAGCGGCCTCAGCCAAAAACATTCAGTACTTC.